Following are 16 T cell receptor beta chains from one sample sequenced in a study of blood T cell repertoires in COVID-19. Produced via immunoSEQ multiplex PCR; TCRdb's table is partial and in-frame only. The repertoire holds around 43,000 clones, with approximately 80% as singletons. The sample consisted of peripheral blood. These receptors came from a human donor in a cohort sampled during active COVID-19.

The V gene is TRBV28, the J gene TRBJ1-2, with D possibly being TRBD1 (5 bases). Germline V gene sequence: CDR1 MDHEN, CDR2 SYDVKM. V lost 8 bases to trimming and J lost 0 bases, with 16 bases between them. The CDR3 has 15 residues. The CDR3 region is CASSRPRRANYGYTF. The CDR3 DNA follows: TGTGCCAGCTCCCGCCCCCGCAGGGCTAACTATGGCTACACCTTC.

This chain joins TRBV7-3 and TRBJ2-3; TRBD2 agrees at 10 bases. This CDR3 comprises 17 residues. Germline values: CDR1 SGHTA, CDR2 FQGTGA. The J segment lost 2 bases and the V segment lost 2 bases, leaving 7 bases of the junction unmatched. In DNA form, the CDR3 reads TGTGCCAGCAGCTTAGGTGGGACTAGCGATGCCACAGATACGCAGTATTTT. Its translation: CASSLGGTSDATDTQYF.

This rearrangement joins TRBV18 to TRBJ1-1; possible D gene TRBD1, 5 bases. Germline values: CDR1 KGHSH, CDR2 LQKENI. The CDR3 extends over 14 amino acids. V was clipped by 3 bases and J by 5 bases, with 13 bases between them. The CDR3 reads CASSPDTMETEAFF. For the CDR3, the DNA is TGTGCCAGCTCACCGGACACGATGGAGACTGAAGCTTTCTTT.

This clone is a singleton in its sample. The rearrangement joins TRBV7-2 to TRBJ2-3; D possibly corresponds to TRBD2 (6 bases). Per the germline V gene, CDR1 is SGHTA and CDR2 is FQGNSA. The CDR3 is 13 amino acids. The V end lost 8 bases, the J end lost 4 bases, and 13 bases lay between the germline ends. In nucleotides, the CDR3 is TGTGCCAGCTCCGGGAGATTATCAGATACGCAGTATTTT. Protein sequence: CASSGRLSDTQYF. Looking up the rest from reference TRBV7-2 and TRBJ2-3 gives the full variable domain: GAGVSQSPSNKVTEKGKDVELRCDPISGHTALYWYRQSLGQGLEFLIYFQGNSAPDKSGLPSDRFSAERTGGSVSTLTIQRTQQEDSAVYLCASSGRLSDTQYFGPGTRLTVL.

This sequence joins TRBV11-2 and TRBJ2-6; TRBD2 matches at 14 bases. V gave up 4 bases and J gave up 1 base; unmatched junction bases: 3. The CDR3 loop spans 18 amino acids. CDR1 and CDR2 from the germline V gene are SGHAT and FQNNGV. The DNA for the CDR3 is TGTGCCAGCAGCTCCAGACTAGCGGGAGGGTCTGGGGCCAACGTCCTGACTTTC. Amino acid sequence: CASSSRLAGGSGANVLTF.

The chain employs TRBV21-1 and TRBJ1-3. TRBV21-1 counts as a pseudogene. This CDR3 spans 17 amino acids. The CDR3 region has the DNA TGTGCCAGCAGCAAAGGGGGGAGGGGATCGACGGGAAACACCATATATTTT. Its protein product is CASSKGGRGSTGNTIYF.

The chain joins TRBV29-1 to TRBJ2-7; 7 bases agree with TRBD1. With V trimmed by 1 base and J by 1 base, 7 bases remained unmatched. The CDR3 covers 15 residues. Germline CDR1 SQVTM, CDR2 ANQGSEA. CDR3 sequence (DNA): TGCAGCGTTGAAGTACCCGGGACAGAATCCTACGAGCAGTACTTC. Protein sequence: CSVEVPGTESYEQYF.

This rearrangement joins TRBV28 to TRBJ1-6, with unresolved D. CDR3 length equals 12 residues. Trimming left V 6 bases short and J 9 bases short, with 9 bases between. The V gene's germline CDR1 is MDHEN and CDR2 SYDVKM. The CDR3 spells CASRTLSSPLHF. Written as DNA, the CDR3 is TGTGCCAGCAGGACACTTTCTTCACCCCTCCACTTT.

The chain links TRBV10-3 to TRBJ1-6; possibly TRBD1 for D (5 bases). V gave up 0 bases and J gave up 9 bases, with 15 bases separating them. CDR3 size: 16 residues. Per the germline V gene, CDR1 is ENHRY and CDR2 is SYGVKD. CDR3: CAISESGGELSSPLHF. CDR3 coding DNA: TGTGCCATCAGTGAGTCGGGGGGAGAACTAAGTTCACCCCTCCACTTT.

This chain links TRBV3-1 (or the pseudogene TRBV3-2) with TRBJ1-6; 7 positions match TRBD1. The CDR3 extends over 14 amino acids. Germline lookup yields CDR1 LGHDT and CDR2 YNNKEL (reference sequence). V lost 4 bases, J lost 4 bases, and 1 base stayed unmatched. The CDR3 DNA reads TGTGCCAGCAGCCCGGGACAGTATAATTCACCCCTCCACTTT. Its translation is CASSPGQYNSPLHF.

V usage is TRBV10-2 and J usage is TRBJ2-1; the match to TRBD2 covers 7 bases. J gave up 5 bases and V 2 bases, and 3 bases lay outside the gene matches. This CDR3 is built from 14 residues. Germline V gives CDR1 WSHSY, CDR2 SAAADI. In nucleotides, the CDR3 is TGCGCCAGCAGTGAGCCTGGGACTAACAATGAGCAGTTCTTC. Protein sequence: CASSEPGTNNEQFF.

A single count supports this clone. The rearrangement joins TRBV5-6 to TRBJ2-7; D might be TRBD1 (6 bases). There are 12 residues in the CDR3. Trimming cost V 1 base and J 7 bases, with 9 bases left between them. Germline V gene sequence: CDR1 SGHDT, CDR2 YYEEEE. CDR3 protein: CASSLSRGEQYF. The CDR3, as DNA: TGTGCCAGCAGCTTGAGCAGGGGAGAGCAGTACTTC.

CDR3 sequence reads: CASSHPLAAQETQYF. Here the CDR3 DNA reads TGCGCCAGCAGCCACCCACTAGCGGCCCAAGAGACCCAGTACTTC. The chain employs TRBV4-1 and TRBJ2-5; TRBD2 agrees at 8 bases. Germline CDR1 reads MGHRA; CDR2 reads YSYEKL. Trimming at V came to 3 bases and at J to 1 base, leaving 4 bases not matched to a gene. The length of the CDR3 is 15 residues.

This clone appeared a single time. CDR3 sequence (DNA): TGTGCCAGCAGTCCACCACTAGCGGAGTACGAGCAGTACTTC. Translation: CASSPPLAEYEQYF. J is TRBJ2-7 and V is TRBV27; 8 bases align to TRBD2. The junction had 7 bases not matched to a gene; V was cut back by 5 bases and J by 4 bases. The CDR3 sequence is 14 residues long. Germline values: CDR1 MNHEY, CDR2 SMNVEV (reference sequence).

The V gene is TRBV6-5, the J gene TRBJ2-2, with D uncertain. Between the trimmed V and J ends, which lost 5 bases and 1 base, there was a span of 11 bases. In germline, CDR1 is MNHEY, CDR2 SVGAGI. The CDR3 has 15 residues. CDR3 loop: CASSPHGENTGELFF. The CDR3 nucleotides are TGTGCCAGCAGTCCCCACGGAGAGAACACCGGGGAGCTGTTTTTT.

The chain has TRBV18 and TRBJ2-5; D perhaps matches TRBD1 (6 bases). V was pared by 3 bases and J by 4 bases, with 15 bases between. CDR1 KGHSH and CDR2 LQKENI come from the germline V gene. CDR3 length: 15 residues. As DNA, the CDR3 is TGTGCCAGCTCACCCACAACAGGGTCGGGAGAGACCCAGTACTTC. This gives the protein CASSPTTGSGETQYF.